What follows describes a single T cell receptor (beta chain). What it recognizes is unknown. The ends were cut back, 10 bases at V and 0 bases at J, with 11 bases in the middle. The CDR3 consists of 13 residues. The germline V gene has CDR1 MDHEN and CDR2 SYDVKM. The PCR employed 60 Vbeta primers together with 13 Jbeta primers. Using immunoSEQ multiplex PCR, the repertoire was profiled, and TCRdb retains in-frame clones only, with some absent. The sample shows around 96,000 clones, roughly three fifths of them seen only once. This entry is derived from a study of cytomegalovirus exposure and HLA in healthy donors. Whole-study context: Drawn from HLA-typed donors, approximately 85 million unique TCRs were held in an early data release. Genotyping showed around 81% of a few hundred donors falling in the Caucasian-associated ancestry cluster.

Whole-study findings and limits: Altogether, 150 or so TCR beta chains were recorded as cytomegalovirus-associated. The study carried out a later analysis of TCR beta sequences. It associated approximately 15,000 of them with specific HLA alleles at a false discovery rate of 0.05.

The chain combines TRBV28 with TRBJ2-3; no clear D gene. This clonotype originated in a man in his 60s in good health and CMV-seronegative. The sample was PBMCs. For the CDR3, the DNA is TGTGCCACCGTACTACCGAGCACAGATACGCAGTATTTT. Translation gives CATVLPSTDTQYF.